The T cell receptor beta chain described here comes from a study of blood T cell repertoires in COVID-19. Study information: Sources were T cells, B-cell-depleted T cells, or PBMCs; the material itself was cDNA or gDNA.

This clone was recorded once. Original methodology: Estimated nucleated cell counts came from reference gene primer amplification. Assay used: immunoSEQ multiplex PCR; TCRdb lists only in-frame clones, some missing. V and J calls and clone size follow that table, whereas D and trimming were derived from the DNA. Of 250,000 to 350,000 clones in the sample, around 90% are singletons; the top ten hold about 2.2%. This CDR3 is 14 amino acids long. Deletions cut 2 bases from V and 1 base from J, with 9 bases between. CDR1 is SGHRS, CDR2 YFSETQ, per germline. The sequenced sample was peripheral blood. The clonotype was recovered from a woman aged 45-65 years who had recovered from COVID-19. This chain links TRBV5-1 with TRBJ1-1; tentatively, D is TRBD1 (6 bases). The chain's CDR3 is CASSLEGGNTEAFF. In nucleotides, the CDR3 is TGCGCCAGCAGCTTAGAAGGGGGGAACACTGAAGCTTTCTTT. The whole variable domain, filled in from reference TRBV5-1 and TRBJ1-1, reads KAGVTQTPRYLIKTRGQQVTLSCSPISGHRSVSWYQQTPGQGLQFLFEYFSETQRNKGNFPGRFSGRQFSNSRSEMNVSTLELGDSALYLCASSLEGGNTEAFFGQGTRLTVV.